The table lists the clone carrying this T cell receptor (beta chain) with a few counts. Its target is unknown. Trimming removed 1 base from V and 7 bases from J, with 13 bases in between. Germline CDR1 is MNHEY and CDR2 is SVGAGI. This CDR3 region has 14 residues. This sample was taken from a study of T cells in Graves' hyperthyroidism and ophthalmopathy. Overall study results and limits: Most clonotypes that expanded in the thyroid above 0.001 also showed up in blood. Ophthalmopathy was identified by the model a median roughly six months ahead of onset.

It was RNA transcripts that yielded the amplified TCR beta CDR3 regions. First-round RT-PCR with HTBI primers amplified the TCR CDR3 region. Via MiXCR, TCRdb re-called the multiplex PCR reads, giving one row per CDR3 protein. The table has 600,000 to 700,000 distinct CDR3 sequences, roughly 15% seen once. The chain carries TRBV6-5 and TRBJ1-2; tentative D call: TRBD1 (6 bases). The source material was blood. The receptor was isolated from a woman aged 40 to 50 with Graves' ophthalmopathy. CDR3 DNA: TGTGCCAGCAGTTACTTCGGGGGGCGTACTGGCTACACCTTC. It encodes CASSYFGGRTGYTF.